The clone carrying this TCR beta chain was found a few times. Its antigen is currently unknown. This record comes from a study of OX40 agonist ivuxolimab in advanced cancers. Study outcomes and limitations: At 0.1 to 3.0 mg/kg, CD4+ and CD8+ blood T cells expanded clonally by week 6. What antigens the expanded peripheral T cells recognized was never established.

Deletions cut 7 bases from V and 3 bases from J, with 9 bases between. This CDR3 is 13 amino acids long. Germline loops: CDR1 SNHLY, CDR2 FYNNEI. Here immunoSEQ multiplex PCR was the method, and the copy in TCRdb shows in-frame clones only, minus some. The data contain fewer than 70,000 clones, roughly 80% of them singletons. The source is an adult with an advanced solid tumor such as melanoma, head and neck, liver or kidney cancer. The chain employs TRBV2 and TRBJ2-2; D could derive from TRBD1 or TRBD2 (5 bases each). This material consisted of CD4+ or CD8+ T cells sorted from blood, taken in a trial of the OX40 agonist ivuxolimab. DNA for the CDR3: TGTGCCAGCAAGGGGACCTACACCGGGGAGCTGTTTTTT. Amino acids: CASKGTYTGELFF.